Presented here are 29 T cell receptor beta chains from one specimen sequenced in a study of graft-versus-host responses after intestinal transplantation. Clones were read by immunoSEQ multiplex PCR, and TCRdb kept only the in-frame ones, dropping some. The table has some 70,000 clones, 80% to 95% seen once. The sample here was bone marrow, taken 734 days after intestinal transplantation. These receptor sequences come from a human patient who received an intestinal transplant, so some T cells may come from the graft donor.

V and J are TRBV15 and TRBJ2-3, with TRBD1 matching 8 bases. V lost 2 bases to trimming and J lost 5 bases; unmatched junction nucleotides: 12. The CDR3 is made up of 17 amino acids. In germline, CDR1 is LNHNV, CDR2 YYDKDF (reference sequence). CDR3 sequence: CATSRPSEGTGLDTQYF. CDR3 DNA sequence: TGTGCCACCAGCAGACCTTCCGAAGGGACAGGATTAGATACGCAGTATTTT.

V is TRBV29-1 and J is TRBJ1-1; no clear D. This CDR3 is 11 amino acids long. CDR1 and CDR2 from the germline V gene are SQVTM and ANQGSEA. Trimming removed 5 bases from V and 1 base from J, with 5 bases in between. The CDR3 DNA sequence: TGCAGCGTTTTTACGAACACTGAAGCTTTCTTT. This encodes CSVFTNTEAFF.

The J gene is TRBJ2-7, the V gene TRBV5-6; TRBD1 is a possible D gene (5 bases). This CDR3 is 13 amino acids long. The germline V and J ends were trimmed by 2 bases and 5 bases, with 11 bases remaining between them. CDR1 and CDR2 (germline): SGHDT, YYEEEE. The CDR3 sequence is CASSLRQGHEQYF. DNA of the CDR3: TGTGCCAGCAGCTTAAGGCAGGGCCACGAGCAGTACTTC.

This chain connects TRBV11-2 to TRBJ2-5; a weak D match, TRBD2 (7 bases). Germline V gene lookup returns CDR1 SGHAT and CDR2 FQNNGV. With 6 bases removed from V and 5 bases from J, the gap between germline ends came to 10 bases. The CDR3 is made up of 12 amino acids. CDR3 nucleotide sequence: TGTGCCAGCAGGGGGGGGGCTGAGACCCAGTACTTC. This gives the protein CASRGGAETQYF.

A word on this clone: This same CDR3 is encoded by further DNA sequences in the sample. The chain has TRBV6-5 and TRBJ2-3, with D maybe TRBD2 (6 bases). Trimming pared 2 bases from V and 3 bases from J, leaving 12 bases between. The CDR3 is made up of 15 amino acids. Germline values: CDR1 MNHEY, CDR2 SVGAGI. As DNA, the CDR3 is TGTGCCAGCAGTTACAGTGGTCGGGGGACAGATACGCAGTATTTT. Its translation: CASSYSGRGTDTQYF.

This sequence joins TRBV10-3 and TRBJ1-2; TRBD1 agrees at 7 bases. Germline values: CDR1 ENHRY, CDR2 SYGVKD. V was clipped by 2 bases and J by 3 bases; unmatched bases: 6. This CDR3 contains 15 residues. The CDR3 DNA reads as TGTGCCATCAGTGAGGACTCAGGGGGGGACTATGGCTACACCTTC. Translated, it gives CAISEDSGGDYGYTF.

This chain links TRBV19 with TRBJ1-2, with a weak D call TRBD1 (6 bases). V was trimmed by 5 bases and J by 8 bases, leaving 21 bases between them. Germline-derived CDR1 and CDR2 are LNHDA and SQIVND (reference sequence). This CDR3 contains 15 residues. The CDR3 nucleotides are TGTGCCAGTAGTTCGGAAGCGACAGGATGGAGGGGCTACACCTTC. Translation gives CASSSEATGWRGYTF. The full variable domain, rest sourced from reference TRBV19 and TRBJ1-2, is DGGITQSPKYLFRKEGQNVTLSCEQNLNHDAMYWYRQDPGQGLRLIYYSQIVNDFQKGDIAEGYSVSREKKESFPLTVTSAQKNPTAFYLCASSSEATGWRGYTFGSGTRLTVV.

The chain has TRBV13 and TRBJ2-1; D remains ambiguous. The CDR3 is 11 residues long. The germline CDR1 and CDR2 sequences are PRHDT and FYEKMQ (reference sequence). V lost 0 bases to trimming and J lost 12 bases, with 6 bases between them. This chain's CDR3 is CASSLGDRQFF. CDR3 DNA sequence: TGTGCCAGCAGCTTAGGGGACCGGCAGTTCTTC.

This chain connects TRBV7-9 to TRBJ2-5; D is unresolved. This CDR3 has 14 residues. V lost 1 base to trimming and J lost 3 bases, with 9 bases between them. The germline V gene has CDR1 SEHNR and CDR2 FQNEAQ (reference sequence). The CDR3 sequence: CASSLEVGKETQYF. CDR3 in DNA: TGTGCCAGCAGCTTAGAAGTAGGTAAAGAGACCCAGTACTTC. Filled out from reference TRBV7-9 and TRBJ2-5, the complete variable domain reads DTGVSQNPRHKITKRGQNVTFRCDPISEHNRLYWYRQTLGQGPEFLTYFQNEAQLEKSRLLSDRFSAERPKGSFSTLEIQRTEQGDSAMYLCASSLEVGKETQYFGPGTRLLVL.

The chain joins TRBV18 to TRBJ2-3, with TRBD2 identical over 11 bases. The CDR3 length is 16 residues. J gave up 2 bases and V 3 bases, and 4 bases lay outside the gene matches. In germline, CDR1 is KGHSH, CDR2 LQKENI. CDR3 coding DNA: TGTGCCAGCTCACCTTCTAGCGGGAGGTTCACAGATACGCAGTATTTT. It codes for CASSPSSGRFTDTQYF.

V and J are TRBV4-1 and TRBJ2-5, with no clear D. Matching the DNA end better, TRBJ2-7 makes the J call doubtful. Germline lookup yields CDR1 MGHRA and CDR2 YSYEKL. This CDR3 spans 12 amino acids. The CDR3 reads CASSQGLGEQYF. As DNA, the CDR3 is TGCGCCAGCAGCCAAGGATTGGGCGAGCAGTACTTC.

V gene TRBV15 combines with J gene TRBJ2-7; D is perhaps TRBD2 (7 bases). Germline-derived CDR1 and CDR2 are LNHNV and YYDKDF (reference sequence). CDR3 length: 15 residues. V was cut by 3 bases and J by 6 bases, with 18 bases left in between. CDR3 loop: CATSRMRGPWGEQYF. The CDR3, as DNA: TGTGCCACCAGCAGGATGCGGGGGCCTTGGGGCGAGCAGTACTTC.

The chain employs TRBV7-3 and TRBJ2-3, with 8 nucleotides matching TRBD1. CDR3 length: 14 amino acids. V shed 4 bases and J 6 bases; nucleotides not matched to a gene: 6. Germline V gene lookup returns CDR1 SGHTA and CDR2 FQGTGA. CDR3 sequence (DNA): TGTGCCAGCAGCTCCGGACAGGGATCGGATACGCAGTATTTT. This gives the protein CASSSGQGSDTQYF.

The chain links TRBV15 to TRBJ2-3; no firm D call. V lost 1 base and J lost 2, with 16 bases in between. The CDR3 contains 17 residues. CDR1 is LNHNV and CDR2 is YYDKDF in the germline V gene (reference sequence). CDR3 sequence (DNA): TGTGCCACCAGCAGAGGAAACCTTGGCCTTGTCACAGATACGCAGTATTTT. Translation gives CATSRGNLGLVTDTQYF.

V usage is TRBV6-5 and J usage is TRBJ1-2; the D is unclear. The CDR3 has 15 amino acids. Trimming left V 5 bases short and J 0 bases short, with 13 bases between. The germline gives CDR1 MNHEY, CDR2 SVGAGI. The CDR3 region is CASSPTTAANYGYTF. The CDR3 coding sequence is TGTGCCAGCAGTCCTACTACAGCAGCTAACTATGGCTACACCTTC.

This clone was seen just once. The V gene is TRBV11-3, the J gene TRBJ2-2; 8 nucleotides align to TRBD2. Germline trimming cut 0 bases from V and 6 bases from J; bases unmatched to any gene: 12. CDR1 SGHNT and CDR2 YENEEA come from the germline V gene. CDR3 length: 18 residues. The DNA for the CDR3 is TGTGCCAGCAGCTTAGATCAGGGTACAGCGGGAGACCCCGGGGAGCTGTTTTTT. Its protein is CASSLDQGTAGDPGELFF.

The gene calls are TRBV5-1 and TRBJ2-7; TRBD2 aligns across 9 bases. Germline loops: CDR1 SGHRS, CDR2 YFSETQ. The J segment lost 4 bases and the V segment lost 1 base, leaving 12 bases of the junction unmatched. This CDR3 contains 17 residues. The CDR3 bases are TGCGCCAGCAGCTTGCTTTCGGGAGCGGGAGGCTCTTACGAGCAGTACTTC. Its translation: CASSLLSGAGGSYEQYF.

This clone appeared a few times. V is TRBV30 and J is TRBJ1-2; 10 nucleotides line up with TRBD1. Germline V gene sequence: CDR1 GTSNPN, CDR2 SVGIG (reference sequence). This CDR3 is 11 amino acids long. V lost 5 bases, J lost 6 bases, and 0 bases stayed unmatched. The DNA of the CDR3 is TGTGCCTGGGGGACAGGGGATGGCTACACCTTC. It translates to CAWGTGDGYTF.

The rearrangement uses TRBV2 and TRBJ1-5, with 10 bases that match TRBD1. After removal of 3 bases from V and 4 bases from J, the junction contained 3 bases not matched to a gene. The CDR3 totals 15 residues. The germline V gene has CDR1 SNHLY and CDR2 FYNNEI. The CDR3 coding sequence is TGTGCCAGCAGTGATAGGACAGGGGGTAATCAGCCCCAGCATTTT. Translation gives CASSDRTGGNQPQHF.

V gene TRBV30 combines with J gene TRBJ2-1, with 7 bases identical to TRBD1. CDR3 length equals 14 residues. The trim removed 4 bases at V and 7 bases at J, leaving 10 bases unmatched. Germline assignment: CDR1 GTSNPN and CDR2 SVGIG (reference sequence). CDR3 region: CAWNPGQTGNEQFF. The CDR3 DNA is TGTGCCTGGAACCCGGGACAGACTGGGAATGAGCAGTTCTTC.

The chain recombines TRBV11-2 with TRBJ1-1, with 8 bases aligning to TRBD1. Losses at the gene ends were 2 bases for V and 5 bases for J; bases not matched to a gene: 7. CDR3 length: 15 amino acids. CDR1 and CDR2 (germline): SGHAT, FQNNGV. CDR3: CASSLRQGAGTEAFF. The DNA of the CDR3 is TGTGCCAGCAGCTTACGGCAGGGGGCCGGGACTGAAGCTTTCTTT.

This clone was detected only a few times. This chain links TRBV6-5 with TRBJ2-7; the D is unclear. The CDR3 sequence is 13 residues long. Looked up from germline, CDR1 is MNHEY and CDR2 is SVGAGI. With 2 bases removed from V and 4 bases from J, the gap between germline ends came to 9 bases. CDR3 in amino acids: CASSYLGRYEQYF. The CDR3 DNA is TGTGCCAGCAGTTACCTCGGGCGGTACGAGCAGTACTTC.

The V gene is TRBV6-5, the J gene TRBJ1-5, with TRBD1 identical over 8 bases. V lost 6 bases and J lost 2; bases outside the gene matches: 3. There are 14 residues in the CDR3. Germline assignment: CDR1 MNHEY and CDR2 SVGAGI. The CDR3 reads CASSKGQGNQPQHF. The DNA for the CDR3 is TGTGCCAGCAGCAAGGGACAGGGCAATCAGCCCCAGCATTTT.

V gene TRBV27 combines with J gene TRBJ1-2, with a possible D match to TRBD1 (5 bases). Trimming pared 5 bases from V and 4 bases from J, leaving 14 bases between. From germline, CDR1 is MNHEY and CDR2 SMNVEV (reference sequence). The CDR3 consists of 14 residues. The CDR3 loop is CASSGTGTSYGYTF. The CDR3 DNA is TGTGCCAGCAGTGGGACCGGGACTTCCTATGGCTACACCTTC.

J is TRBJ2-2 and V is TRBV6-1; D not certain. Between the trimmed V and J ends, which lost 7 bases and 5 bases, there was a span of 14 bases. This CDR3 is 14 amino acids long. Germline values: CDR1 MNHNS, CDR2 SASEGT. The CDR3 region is CASMGVSRTGELFF. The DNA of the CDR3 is TGTGCCAGCATGGGTGTCTCGAGAACCGGGGAGCTGTTTTTT.

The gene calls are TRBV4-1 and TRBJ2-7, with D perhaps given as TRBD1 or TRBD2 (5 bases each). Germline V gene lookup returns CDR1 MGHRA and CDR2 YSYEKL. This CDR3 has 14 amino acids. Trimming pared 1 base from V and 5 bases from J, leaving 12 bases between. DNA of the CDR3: TGCGCCAGCAGCCAAGGGGACGTATTCGACGAGCAGTACTTC. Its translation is CASSQGDVFDEQYF.

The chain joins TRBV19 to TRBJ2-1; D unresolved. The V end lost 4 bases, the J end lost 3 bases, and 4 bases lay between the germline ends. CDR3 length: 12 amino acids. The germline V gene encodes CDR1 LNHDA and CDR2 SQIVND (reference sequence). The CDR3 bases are TGTGCCAGTAGTAGGGGCTACAATGAGCAGTTCTTC. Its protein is CASSRGYNEQFF.

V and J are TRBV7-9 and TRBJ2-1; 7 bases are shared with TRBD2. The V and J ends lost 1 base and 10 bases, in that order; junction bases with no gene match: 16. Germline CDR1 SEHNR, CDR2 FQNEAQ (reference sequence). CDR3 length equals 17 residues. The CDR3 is CASSLGGGGRASDEQFF. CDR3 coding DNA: TGTGCCAGCAGCTTAGGGGGAGGCGGGAGAGCCTCCGACGAGCAGTTCTTC.

Here the CDR3 reads CASSKVQRGTEPVETQYF. The CDR3 nucleotides read TGTGCCAGCAGCAAAGTTCAGAGAGGGACAGAACCTGTGGAGACCCAGTACTTC. The chain is built from TRBV21-1 and TRBJ2-5; the table names TRBD1, a call not compared with the DNA. TRBV21-1 is designated a pseudogene. This CDR3 region has 18 residues.